A selection of T cell receptor beta chains follows, all from one sample in a study of T cells expressing NK-cell markers. TCRdb reprocessed the 5' RACE reads, with one entry per CDR3 protein and no DNA. The specimen's table records over 350,000 distinct CDR3 sequences. Source material: blood T cells: a sorted CD56 or NKG2C T cell subset, CD4+ or CD8+ T cells, or bulk PBMC T cells (not recorded which). These receptors were taken from a woman between 50 and 59 years old in good health. CDR3s include the opening cysteine and the closing phenylalanine or tryptophan.

CDR3aa,j_gene,v_gene
CSVEIGRVYNEQFF,TRBJ2-1,TRBV29-1
CASSFMAGLAETQYF,TRBJ2-5,TRBV11-2
CSVGPWEDSDEQFF,TRBJ2-1,TRBV29-1
CASSPQGSGSWNTGELFF,TRBJ2-2,TRBV18
CASSLGTRQVGELFF,TRBJ2-2,TRBV5-1
CASSIGEVTDTQYF,TRBJ2-3,TRBV5-1
CSSSTSNYGYTF,TRBJ1-2,TRBV20-1
CSVVLAQHEQYF,TRBJ2-7,TRBV29-1
CASSQEPNRDTQYF,TRBJ2-3,TRBV3-1
CATALVLSYNEQFF,TRBJ2-1,TRBV15
CASINSGRAVEQYF,TRBJ2-7,TRBV6-2/TRBV6-3
CAWTYRKGWTGELFF,TRBJ2-2,TRBV30
CASSVTGSLGEQYF,TRBJ2-7,TRBV27
CASSRRGDNEQFF,TRBJ2-1,TRBV5-1
CSARGTLASNTGELFF,TRBJ2-2,TRBV20-1
CSAPSTGGRTDTQYF,TRBJ2-3,TRBV20-1
CASSSRTSGVNTGELFF,TRBJ2-2,TRBV12-3/TRBV12-4
CASSETGSSTKQYF,TRBJ2-7,TRBV27
CASSKTGGPMNEQFF,TRBJ2-1,TRBV19
CASSSEAGRLEAFF,TRBJ1-1,TRBV5-1
CSVEEQIGREAFF,TRBJ1-1,TRBV29-1
CASSLGGERAFF,TRBJ1-1,TRBV5-6
CASSLGITSTDTQYF,TRBJ2-3,TRBV5-1
CASSLGGAGTNQETQYF,TRBJ2-5,TRBV13
CASSHKRSTDTQYF,TRBJ2-3,TRBV3-1
CASRPKLAILETQYF,TRBJ2-5,TRBV27
CSVGAGVGNIQYF,TRBJ2-4,TRBV29-1
CASSPRTVQETQYF,TRBJ2-5,TRBV7-9
CASGGGDTQYF,TRBJ2-3,TRBV7-9
CASSHPPGGVYGYTF,TRBJ1-2,TRBV4-1
CASSFLAGSLSYEQYF,TRBJ2-7,TRBV12-3/TRBV12-4
CASRKDGLYTEAFF,TRBJ1-1,TRBV5-6
CATAGTGGTNEQFF,TRBJ2-1,TRBV24-1
CASSLADRVYGYTF,TRBJ1-2,TRBV5-1
CASSRTGFGELFF,TRBJ2-2,TRBV19
CASSLREEGGYGYTF,TRBJ1-2,TRBV5-1
CASSQLAGAYEQYF,TRBJ2-7,TRBV6-2/TRBV6-3
CASSLDNYRPFF,TRBJ2-1,TRBV5-1
CASSRNRATNEKLFF,TRBJ1-4,TRBV6-6
CATGSSTDTQYF,TRBJ2-3,TRBV24-1
CSAGTGRGGETQYF,TRBJ2-5,TRBV20-1
CASSYSQTSAQETQYF,TRBJ2-5,TRBV6-5
CASSLRFGGSPDEQFF,TRBJ2-1,TRBV11-2
CSAPAQRPRTYNEQFF,TRBJ2-1,TRBV20-1
CASSFFAPGQSTTEQYF,TRBJ2-7,TRBV5-1
CASSQGPGDTQYF,TRBJ2-3,TRBV11-2
CASSPDRDEETQYF,TRBJ2-5,TRBV2
CASSSYTQETQYF,TRBJ2-5,TRBV12-3/TRBV12-4
CASSIDLTGEAFF,TRBJ1-1,TRBV19
CASLQSEGGYTF,TRBJ1-2,TRBV7-9
CAITDRQAKETQYF,TRBJ2-5,TRBV10-3